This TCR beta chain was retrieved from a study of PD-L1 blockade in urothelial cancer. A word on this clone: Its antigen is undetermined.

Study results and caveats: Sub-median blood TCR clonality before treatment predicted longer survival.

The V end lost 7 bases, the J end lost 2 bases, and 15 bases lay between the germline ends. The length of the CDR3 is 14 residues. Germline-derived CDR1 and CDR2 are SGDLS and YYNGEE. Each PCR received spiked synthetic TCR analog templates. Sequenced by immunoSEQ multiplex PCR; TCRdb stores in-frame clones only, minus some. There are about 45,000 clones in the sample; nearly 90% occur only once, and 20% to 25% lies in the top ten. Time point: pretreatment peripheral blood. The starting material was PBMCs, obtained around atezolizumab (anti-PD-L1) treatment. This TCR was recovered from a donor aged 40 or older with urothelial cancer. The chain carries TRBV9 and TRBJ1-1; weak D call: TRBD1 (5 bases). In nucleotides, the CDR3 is TGTGCCAGCCACCCCCTCAGGGCTAACACTGAAGCTTTCTTT. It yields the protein CASHPLRANTEAFF.